The clone carrying this T cell receptor beta chain has a handful of counts. Trimming cost V 2 bases and J 2 bases; bases outside gene matches: 3. Germline CDR1 reads ENHRY; CDR2 reads SYGVKD. CDR3 size: 16 residues. TCRdb reprocessed the RT-PCR reads with MiXCR, giving one entry per CDR3 protein. The sample records 860,000 or so distinct CDR3 sequences, around 21% being singletons. This sample stems from a study of response to subunit inactivated influenza vaccine. This chain uses TRBV10-3 with TRBJ1-5; TRBD1 agrees at 10 bases. This receptor was taken from a man aged 45 to 65 who received an inactivated influenza vaccine. Material: PBMCs from blood, obtained about 5 days after vaccination. The CDR3 spells CAISERQGAGNQPQHF. The CDR3 nucleotides read TGTGCCATCAGTGAGCGACAGGGGGCGGGCAATCAGCCCCAGCATTTT.